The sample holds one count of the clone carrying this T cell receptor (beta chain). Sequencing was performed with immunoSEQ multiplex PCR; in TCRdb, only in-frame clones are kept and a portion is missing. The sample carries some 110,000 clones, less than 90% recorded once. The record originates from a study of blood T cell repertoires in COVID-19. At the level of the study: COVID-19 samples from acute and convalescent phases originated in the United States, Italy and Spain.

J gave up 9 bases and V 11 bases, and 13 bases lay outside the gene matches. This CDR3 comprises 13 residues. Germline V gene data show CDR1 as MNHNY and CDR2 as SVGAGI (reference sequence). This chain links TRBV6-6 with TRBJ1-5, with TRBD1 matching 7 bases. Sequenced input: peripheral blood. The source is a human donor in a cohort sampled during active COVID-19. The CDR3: CAGATGTPPPQHF. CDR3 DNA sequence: TGTGCCGGGGCGACAGGGACCCCCCCGCCCCAGCATTTT.